The rows below give T cell receptor beta chains drawn from one sample of a study of blood T cell repertoires in COVID-19. Data came from immunoSEQ multiplex PCR; TCRdb stores just in-frame clones and leaves some out. The table lists 250,000 to 350,000 clones, 70% to 90% of them singletons, with 9.5% to 15% in the top ten. The sequenced material came from peripheral blood. The receptors were sampled from an older woman with acute or convalescent COVID-19. Each CDR3 is given with its conserved first and last residue. The order of the fields is clone size, D gene, V gene, J gene, CDR3 DNA, CDR3 protein. The D gene is left open where the match is weak. Part of the rows lack a size; the others show once, few, many or a class for expanded clones.

-	-	TRBV4-1	TRBJ1-1	TGCGCCAGCAGCCAAGAAGGACAGACTGAAGCTTTCTTT	CASSQEGQTEAFF
-	-	TRBV18	TRBJ2-1	TGTGCCAGCTCACCGCGAACCTCCTACAATGAGCAGTTCTTC	CASSPRTSYNEQFF
-	TRBD2	TRBV9	TRBJ2-1	TGTGCCAGCAGCGTAGGGACTAGCGGGAGCGGTGAGCAGTTCTTC	CASSVGTSGSGEQFF
few	TRBD2	TRBV18	TRBJ2-1	TGTGCCAGCTCGGGGAGCGGGACGCCATTAAACAATGAGCAGTTCTTC	CASSGSGTPLNNEQFF
-	TRBD1	TRBV29-1	TRBJ1-2	TGCAGCGCAGACCGACAGGGGGCTGAAGGCTACACCTTC	CSADRQGAEGYTF
-	-	TRBV5-1	TRBJ2-5	TGCGCCAGCAGCCGACTTGGAGGCAGGGGCCAAGAGACCCAGTACTTC	CASSRLGGRGQETQYF
-	TRBD1	TRBV19	TRBJ2-1	TGTGCCAGTAGTATACAGGGGGTGAATGAGCAGTTCTTC	CASSIQGVNEQFF
-	-	TRBV6-4	TRBJ1-1	TGTGCCAGCAGAACCGCGGAAGGGGTGAACACTGAAGCTTTCTTT	CASRTAEGVNTEAFF
-	-	TRBV29-1	TRBJ1-3	TGCAGCGCAGGTTACCGGGACTCTGGAAACACCATATATTTT	CSAGYRDSGNTIYF
-	TRBD2	TRBV6-4	TRBJ2-2	TGTGCCAGCAGACTAGCGGGAGACGGGGGCACCGGGGAGCTGTTTTTT	CASRLAGDGGTGELFF
-	-	TRBV2	TRBJ1-5	TGTGCCAGCAGTGGGAGGAGGGATCAGCCCCAGCATTTT	CASSGRRDQPQHF
-	TRBD1	TRBV27	TRBJ1-5	TGTGCCAGCAGTTACCGACAGGGCAATGGCAATCAGCCCCAGCATTTT	CASSYRQGNGNQPQHF
-	-	TRBV7-2	TRBJ1-4	TGTGCCAGCAGCCGAGACAGGCAGGAAAAACTGTTTTTT	CASSRDRQEKLFF
-	-	TRBV2	TRBJ2-1	TGTGCCATCCTCAGTGGTGAGCAGTTCTTC	CAILSGEQFF
-	TRBD1	TRBV7-2	TRBJ1-3	TGTGCCAGCAGCACCGGGACAGGCTCTGGAAACACCATATATTTT	CASSTGTGSGNTIYF
-	-	TRBV6-2/TRBV6-3	TRBJ2-3	TGTGCCAGCAGCCTACAGGGTACAGATACGCAGTATTTT	CASSLQGTDTQYF